This TCR beta chain was recorded in a study of CD8+ T cells in alopecia areata. Study details: Each day, treated patients took oral tofacitinib twice, at 5 to 10 mg per dose.

Treatment meaning: oral pan-JAK inhibitor, 5-10 mg twice daily. The V gene lost 7 bases and the J gene lost 4 bases, with 13 bases spanning the gap. Germline CDR1 is SQVTM and CDR2 is ANQGSEA. The CDR3 is 12 residues long. Extracted from the samples, RNA was reverse transcribed into cDNA to serve as the sequencing template. Measured with immunoSEQ multiplex PCR; TCRdb has only the in-frame clones, and not every one. The sample includes 150,000 or so clones, about 85% of them seen just once. The chain couples TRBV29-1 to TRBJ2-5, with D possibly matching TRBD2 (5 bases). The sequencing here drew on CD8+ T cells sorted from blood, taken at week 4, from a patient treated with tofacitinib. This TCR was recovered from a human donor with alopecia areata. Written as DNA, the CDR3 is TGCAGCGCTCCCTTACTAGGAGAGACCCAGTACTTC. Translating gives CSAPLLGETQYF.